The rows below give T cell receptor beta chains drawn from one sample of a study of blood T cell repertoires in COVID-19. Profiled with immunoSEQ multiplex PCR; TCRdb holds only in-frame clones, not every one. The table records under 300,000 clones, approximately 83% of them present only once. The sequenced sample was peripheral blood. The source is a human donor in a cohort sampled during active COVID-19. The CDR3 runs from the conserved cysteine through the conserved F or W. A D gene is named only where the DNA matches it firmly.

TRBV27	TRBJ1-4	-	CASSLVLNEKLFF
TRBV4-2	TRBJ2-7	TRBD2	CASSQTVTSGGYEQYF
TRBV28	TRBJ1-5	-	CASRRTSGVGNQPQHF
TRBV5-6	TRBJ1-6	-	CASSPQTVSYNSPLHF
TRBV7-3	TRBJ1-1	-	CTSRFHQGSRRDTEAFF
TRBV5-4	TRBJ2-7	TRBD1	CASSFGPGGQSGEQYF
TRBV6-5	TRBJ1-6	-	CASNPNEGSGSPLHF
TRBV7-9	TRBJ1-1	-	CASSPSRWGVLNTEAFF
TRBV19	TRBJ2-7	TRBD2	CASSISSGSSYEQYF
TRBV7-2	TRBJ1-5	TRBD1	CASSRGQAVNQPQHF
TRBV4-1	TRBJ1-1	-	CASSQGPTEAFF
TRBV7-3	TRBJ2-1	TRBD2	CASSVLAGGRNEQFF
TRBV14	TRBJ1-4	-	CASSQEWRGREKLFF
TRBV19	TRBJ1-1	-	CASSISAVGSNTEAFF
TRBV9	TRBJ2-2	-	CASRSANTGELFF
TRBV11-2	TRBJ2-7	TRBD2	CASSTGTTAIYEQYF
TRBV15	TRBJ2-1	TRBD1	CATSHSGTGYNEQFF
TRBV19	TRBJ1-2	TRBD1	CASRPGQGANYGYTF
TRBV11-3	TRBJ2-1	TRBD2	CASSSGTSGKQFF
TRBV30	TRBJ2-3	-	CAWSVGVAVVGADTQYF
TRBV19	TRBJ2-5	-	CASSIWAGGAGRVETQYF
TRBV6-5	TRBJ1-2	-	CASKPSNYGYTF